The next 13 T cell receptor beta chains were all read from a single sample in a study of control samples from healthy donors and cancer patients. This table comes from immunoSEQ multiplex PCR, and its TCRdb copy is limited to in-frame clones, with some not included. The sample has 150,000 to 200,000 clones; just under 95% are singletons. The sequenced material came from blood. The receptor set was obtained from a woman in her thirties or forties in good health.

The V and J genes are TRBV4-3 and TRBJ1-1; 7 bases fit TRBD1. The CDR3 has 18 residues. Germline CDR1 is LGHNA and CDR2 is YSLEER. Losses at the gene ends were 1 base for V and 1 base for J; bases not matched to a gene: 12. The DNA of the CDR3 is TGCGCCAGCAGCCAAGGGGTCCGCACAGACAGGGCGAACACTGAAGCTTTCTTT. It specifies CASSQGVRTDRANTEAFF.

The chain recombines TRBV2 with TRBJ2-7, with 9 bases that match TRBD2. CDR1 is SNHLY and CDR2 is FYNNEI in the germline V gene. J was trimmed by 2 bases and V by 5 bases; bases with no gene match: 4. The CDR3 sequence is 14 residues long. CDR3 residues: CASSRLAVTYEQYF. In DNA, the CDR3 is TGTGCCAGCAGTAGACTAGCGGTAACCTACGAGCAGTACTTC.

The chain employs TRBV12-5 and TRBJ2-1, with D possibly being TRBD2 (6 bases). Germline V lookup: CDR1 LGHNT, CDR2 FRNRAP. This CDR3 region has 14 residues. The ends were cut back, 6 bases at V and 7 bases at J, with 16 bases in the middle. The CDR3 loop is CASGSPSVGNEQFF. DNA of the CDR3: TGTGCTAGTGGCTCTCCTAGCGTGGGAAATGAGCAGTTCTTC. Supplemented by reference TRBV12-5 and TRBJ2-1, the full variable domain reads DARVTQTPRHKVTEMGQEVTMRCQPILGHNTVFWYRQTMMQGLELLAYFRNRAPLDDSGMPKDRFSAEMPDATLATLKIQPSEPRDSAVYFCASGSPSVGNEQFFGPGTRLTVL.

This sequence joins TRBV9 and TRBJ1-3; D is uncertain. With 0 bases removed from V and 2 bases from J, the gap between germline ends came to 6 bases. The CDR3 runs 14 residues. Germline V gives CDR1 SGDLS, CDR2 YYNGEE. The CDR3: CASSVGTPGNTIYF. The CDR3 bases are TGTGCCAGCAGCGTAGGCACCCCTGGAAACACCATATATTTT.

The J gene is TRBJ1-1, the V gene TRBV3-1 (or the pseudogene TRBV3-2); D not resolved. Germline V gene data show CDR1 as LGHDT and CDR2 as YNNKEL (reference sequence). The CDR3 runs 12 residues. The V end lost 8 bases, the J end lost 3 bases, and 10 bases lay between the germline ends. CDR3 loop: CASGRSDTEAFF. Here the CDR3 DNA reads TGTGCCAGCGGCAGGTCGGACACTGAAGCTTTCTTT.

This chain links TRBV4-3 with TRBJ2-1; D is undetermined. This CDR3 contains 16 residues. V was cut by 3 bases and J by 3 bases, with 15 bases left in between. The germline gives CDR1 LGHNA, CDR2 YSLEER. CDR3 sequence reads: CASSHVSALLYNEQFF. DNA for the CDR3: TGCGCCAGCAGCCACGTTTCGGCGCTTCTCTACAATGAGCAGTTCTTC.

This sequence joins TRBV7-2 and TRBJ2-3, with D possibly TRBD2 on 10 matching bases. Germline V gives CDR1 SGHTA, CDR2 FQGNSA. The CDR3 is 19 amino acids. The V and J ends lost 5 bases and 6 bases respectively, with 30 bases between them. The CDR3 here is CASSPGQGWNLAGADTQYF. For the CDR3, the DNA is TGTGCCAGCAGCCCCGGACAGGGGTGGAATCTAGCGGGAGCCGATACGCAGTATTTT.

V gene TRBV6-2 or TRBV6-3 combines with J gene TRBJ2-1; no firm D call. The ends were cut back, 6 bases at V and 7 bases at J, with 10 bases in the middle. The CDR3 has 12 amino acids. In germline, CDR1 is MNHEY, CDR2 SVGEGT. The CDR3 is CASSPSRNEQFF. The CDR3 DNA sequence: TGTGCCAGCAGCCCGTCTAGAAATGAGCAGTTCTTC.

The chain couples TRBV2 to TRBJ1-1, with D uncertain. Germline values: CDR1 SNHLY, CDR2 FYNNEI. The CDR3 is 11 amino acids. V was clipped by 7 bases and J by 0 bases, with 3 bases between them. The CDR3 region is CASNLNTEAFF. The CDR3 DNA sequence: TGTGCCAGCAACCTGAACACTGAAGCTTTCTTT.

This clone was seen just once. This chain uses TRBV12-3 or TRBV12-4 with TRBJ2-7; D remains unclear. The ends were cut back, 0 bases at V and 3 bases at J, with 6 bases in the middle. CDR3 size: 13 residues. The CDR3 coding sequence is TGTGCCAGCAGTTTAGCCGGGCTCTACGAGCAGTACTTC. Translation gives CASSLAGLYEQYF.

The chain recombines TRBV7-9 with TRBJ1-1; a weak D match, TRBD1 (5 bases). V was pared by 5 bases and J by 8 bases, with 24 bases between. The CDR3 consists of 16 residues. The germline V gene has CDR1 SEHNR and CDR2 FQNEAQ (reference sequence). DNA of the CDR3: TGTGCCAGCAGCCCCCGGGGCGGGGGGGTCTACGGCGAAGCTTTCTTT. Amino acid sequence: CASSPRGGGVYGEAFF.

This chain links TRBV6-4 with TRBJ2-3; TRBD2 matches 7 bases. V lost 2 bases to trimming and J lost 2 bases; unmatched junction nucleotides: 4. Germline V gives CDR1 MRHNA, CDR2 SNTAGT. This CDR3 is 15 amino acids long. CDR3 sequence reads: CASSDGEGITDTQYF. CDR3 sequence (DNA): TGTGCCAGCAGTGACGGGGAGGGGATCACAGATACGCAGTATTTT.

This chain links TRBV30 with TRBJ1-2, with D perhaps matching TRBD1 (5 bases). From germline, CDR1 is GTSNPN and CDR2 SVGIG (reference sequence). Trimming cost V 1 base and J 1 base, with 13 bases left between them. The CDR3 totals 15 residues. CDR3 loop: CAWSGRREGNYGYTF. Written as DNA, the CDR3 is TGTGCCTGGAGTGGTCGCAGGGAGGGTAACTATGGCTACACCTTC.